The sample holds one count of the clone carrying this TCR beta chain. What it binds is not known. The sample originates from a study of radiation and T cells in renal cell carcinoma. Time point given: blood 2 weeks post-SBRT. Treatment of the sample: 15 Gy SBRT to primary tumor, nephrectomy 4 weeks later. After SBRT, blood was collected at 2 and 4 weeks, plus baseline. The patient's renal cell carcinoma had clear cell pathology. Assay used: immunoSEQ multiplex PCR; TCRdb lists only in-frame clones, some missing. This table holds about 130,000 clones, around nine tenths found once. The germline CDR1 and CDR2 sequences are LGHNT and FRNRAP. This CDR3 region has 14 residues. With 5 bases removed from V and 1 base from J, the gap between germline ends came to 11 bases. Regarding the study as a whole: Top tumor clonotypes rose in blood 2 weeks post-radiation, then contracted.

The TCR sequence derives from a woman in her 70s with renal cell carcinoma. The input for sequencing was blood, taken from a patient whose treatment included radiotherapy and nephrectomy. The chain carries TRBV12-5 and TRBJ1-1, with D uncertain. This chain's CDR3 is CASGLSLGNTEAFF. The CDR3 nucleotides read TGTGCTAGTGGTCTAAGTTTAGGGAACACTGAAGCTTTCTTT.